This T cell receptor beta chain originates from a study of CD8+ T cells in alopecia areata. Study-level background: Treated patients swallowed 5 to 10 mg of oral tofacitinib twice daily. Findings of the study overall: Scalp specimens additionally yield sequences from normal skin's resident alphabeta T cells. Higher clonality and more expanded CD8+ clones appeared in lesional than normal scalp.

Of note for this clone: Its antigen is currently unknown.

Lesional scalp punch biopsies and peripheral blood were collected from alopecia areata patients. Sequencing relied on a cDNA template that was reverse transcribed from extracted RNA. Assay: immunoSEQ multiplex PCR; the TCRdb copy retains only in-frame clones and omits some. Counted here are approximately 12,000 clones, 57% occurring once; the ten biggest clones make up about 14%. This sequence originates from a human donor with alopecia areata. Sequencing was carried out using skin.

The CDR3 DNA sequence: TGTGCCAGCAGCTTAGAAGCCGGGACTAGCGGGGCCGCGGCGTATTTT. Its translation is CASSLEAGTSGAAAYF. This chain uses TRBV7-8 with TRBJ2-3, with 13 bases lining up with TRBD2. CDR1 SGHVS and CDR2 FQNEAQ come from the germline V gene. V shed 1 base and J 14 bases; nucleotides not matched to a gene: 12. CDR3 length equals 16 residues.